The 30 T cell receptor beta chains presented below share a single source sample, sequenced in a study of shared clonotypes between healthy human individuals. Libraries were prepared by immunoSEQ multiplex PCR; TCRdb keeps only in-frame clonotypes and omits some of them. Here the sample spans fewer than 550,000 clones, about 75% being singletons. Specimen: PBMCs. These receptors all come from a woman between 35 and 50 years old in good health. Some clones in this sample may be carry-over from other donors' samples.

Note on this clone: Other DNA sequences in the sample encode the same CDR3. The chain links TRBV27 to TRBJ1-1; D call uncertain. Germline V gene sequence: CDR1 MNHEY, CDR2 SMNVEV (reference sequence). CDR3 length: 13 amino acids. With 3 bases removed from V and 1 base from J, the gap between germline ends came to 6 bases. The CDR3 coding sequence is TGTGCCAGCAGTTTTAGAGAGAACACTGAAGCTTTCTTT. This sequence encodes CASSFRENTEAFF.

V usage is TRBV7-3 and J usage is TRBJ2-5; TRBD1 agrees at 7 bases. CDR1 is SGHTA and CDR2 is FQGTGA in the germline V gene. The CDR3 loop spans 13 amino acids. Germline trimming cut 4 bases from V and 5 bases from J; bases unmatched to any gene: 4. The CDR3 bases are TGTGCCAGCAGCTCGACAGGGTTGGAGACCCAGTACTTC. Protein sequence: CASSSTGLETQYF.

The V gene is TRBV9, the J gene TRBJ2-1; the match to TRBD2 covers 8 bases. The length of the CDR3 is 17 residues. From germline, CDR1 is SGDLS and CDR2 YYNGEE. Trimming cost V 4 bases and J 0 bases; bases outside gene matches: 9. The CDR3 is CASSPQSGRSSYNEQFF. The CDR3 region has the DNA TGTGCCAGCAGCCCCCAAAGCGGGAGAAGCTCCTACAATGAGCAGTTCTTC. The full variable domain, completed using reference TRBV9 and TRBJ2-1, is DSGVTQTPKHLITATGQRVTLRCSPRSGDLSVYWYQQSLDQGLQFLIQYYNGEERAKGNILERFSAQQFPDLHSELNLSSLELGDSALYFCASSPQSGRSSYNEQFFGPGTRLTVL.

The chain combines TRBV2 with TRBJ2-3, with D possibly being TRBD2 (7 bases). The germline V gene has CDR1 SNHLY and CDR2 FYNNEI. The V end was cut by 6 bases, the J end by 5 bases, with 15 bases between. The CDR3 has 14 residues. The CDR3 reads CASSALGGGDTQYF. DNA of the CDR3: TGTGCCAGCAGCGCCCTGGGAGGGGGAGATACGCAGTATTTT.

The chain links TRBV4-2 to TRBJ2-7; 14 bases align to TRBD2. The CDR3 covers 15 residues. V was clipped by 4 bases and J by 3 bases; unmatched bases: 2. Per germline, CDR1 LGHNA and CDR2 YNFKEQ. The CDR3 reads CASSLGLAGGYEQYF. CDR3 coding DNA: TGTGCCAGCAGCCTAGGACTAGCGGGAGGCTACGAGCAGTACTTC.

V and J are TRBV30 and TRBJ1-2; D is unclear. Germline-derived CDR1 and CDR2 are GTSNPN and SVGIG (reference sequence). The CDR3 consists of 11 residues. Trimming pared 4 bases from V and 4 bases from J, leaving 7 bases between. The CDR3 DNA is TGTGCCTGGAAGTATATCTATGGCTACACCTTC. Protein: CAWKYIYGYTF.

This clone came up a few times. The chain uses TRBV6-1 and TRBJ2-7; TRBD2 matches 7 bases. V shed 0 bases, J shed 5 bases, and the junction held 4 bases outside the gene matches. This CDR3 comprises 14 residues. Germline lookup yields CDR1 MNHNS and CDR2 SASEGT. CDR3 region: CASSEAGGTNEQYF. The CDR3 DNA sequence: TGTGCCAGCAGTGAAGCGGGGGGGACCAACGAGCAGTACTTC.

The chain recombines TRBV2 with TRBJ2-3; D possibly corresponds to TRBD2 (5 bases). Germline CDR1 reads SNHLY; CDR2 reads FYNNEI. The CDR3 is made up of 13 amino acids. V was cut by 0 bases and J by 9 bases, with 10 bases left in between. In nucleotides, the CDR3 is TGTGCCAGCAGTGAAGCGTCAACGGGGACGCAGTATTTT. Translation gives CASSEASTGTQYF.

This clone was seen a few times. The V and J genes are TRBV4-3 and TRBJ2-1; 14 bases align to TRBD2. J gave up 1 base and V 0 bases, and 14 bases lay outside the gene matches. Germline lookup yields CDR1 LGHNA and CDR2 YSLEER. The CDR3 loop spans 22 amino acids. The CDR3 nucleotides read TGCGCCAGCAGCCAAGAGGCGATTCCGGGACTAGCGGGAGTAGGATCCTACAATGAGCAGTTCTTC. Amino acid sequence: CASSQEAIPGLAGVGSYNEQFF.

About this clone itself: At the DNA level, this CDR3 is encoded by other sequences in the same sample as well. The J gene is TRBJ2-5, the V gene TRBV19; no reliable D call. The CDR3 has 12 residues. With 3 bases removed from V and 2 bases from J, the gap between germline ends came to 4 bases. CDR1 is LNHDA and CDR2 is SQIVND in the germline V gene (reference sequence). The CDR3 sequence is CASSMRQETQYF. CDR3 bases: TGTGCCAGTAGTATGAGACAAGAGACCCAGTACTTC. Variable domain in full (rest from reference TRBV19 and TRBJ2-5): DGGITQSPKYLFRKEGQNVTLSCEQNLNHDAMYWYRQDPGQGLRLIYYSQIVNDFQKGDIAEGYSVSREKKESFPLTVTSAQKNPTAFYLCASSMRQETQYFGPGTRLLVL.

CDR3 amino acids: CASSSGLAGGRYEQYF. The CDR3 DNA is TGCGCCAGCAGCTCGGGACTAGCGGGAGGGAGGTACGAGCAGTACTTC. The chain is built from TRBV5-1 and TRBJ2-7, with 16 bases that match TRBD2. Losses at the gene ends were 3 bases for V and 4 bases for J; bases not matched to a gene: 4. The CDR3 contains 16 residues. Germline CDR1 reads SGHRS; CDR2 reads YFSETQ. The full variable domain, rest sourced from reference TRBV5-1 and TRBJ2-7, is KAGVTQTPRYLIKTRGQQVTLSCSPISGHRSVSWYQQTPGQGLQFLFEYFSETQRNKGNFPGRFSGRQFSNSRSEMNVSTLELGDSALYLCASSSGLAGGRYEQYFGPGTRLTVT.

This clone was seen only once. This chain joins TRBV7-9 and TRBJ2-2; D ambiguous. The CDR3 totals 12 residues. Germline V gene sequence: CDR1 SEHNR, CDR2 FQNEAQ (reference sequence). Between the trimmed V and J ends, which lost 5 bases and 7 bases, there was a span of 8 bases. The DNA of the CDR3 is TGTGCCAGCAGCATCGATGACGGGGAGCTGTTTTTT. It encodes CASSIDDGELFF.

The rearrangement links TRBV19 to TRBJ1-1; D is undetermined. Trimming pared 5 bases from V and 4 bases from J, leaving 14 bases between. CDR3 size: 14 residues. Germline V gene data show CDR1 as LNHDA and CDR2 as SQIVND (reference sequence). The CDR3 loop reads CASSRTVIPTEAFF. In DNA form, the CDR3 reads TGTGCCAGTAGTCGGACGGTAATACCCACTGAAGCTTTCTTT.

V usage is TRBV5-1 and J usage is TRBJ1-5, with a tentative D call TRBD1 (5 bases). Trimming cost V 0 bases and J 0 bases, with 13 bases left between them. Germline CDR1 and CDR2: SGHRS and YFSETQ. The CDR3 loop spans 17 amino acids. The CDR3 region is CASSLDPAGYSNQPQHF. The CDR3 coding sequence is TGCGCCAGCAGCTTGGATCCCGCAGGGTATAGCAATCAGCCCCAGCATTTT.

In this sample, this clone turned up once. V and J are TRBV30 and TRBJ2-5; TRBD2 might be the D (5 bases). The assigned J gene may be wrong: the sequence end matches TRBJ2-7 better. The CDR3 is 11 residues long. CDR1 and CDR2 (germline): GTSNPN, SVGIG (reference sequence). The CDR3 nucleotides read TGTGCCCTAGCTGGGTCCTACGAGCAGTACTTC. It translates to CALAGSYEQYF.

CDR3 DNA sequence: TGCGCCAGCAGCTTGGACCGACCTGGAAACACCATATATTTT. It encodes CASSLDRPGNTIYF. The V and J genes are TRBV5-1 and TRBJ1-3; D remains unclear. Germline V gene data show CDR1 as SGHRS and CDR2 as YFSETQ. The CDR3 contains 14 residues. V lost 0 bases and J 2 bases, leaving 6 bases between the germline ends.

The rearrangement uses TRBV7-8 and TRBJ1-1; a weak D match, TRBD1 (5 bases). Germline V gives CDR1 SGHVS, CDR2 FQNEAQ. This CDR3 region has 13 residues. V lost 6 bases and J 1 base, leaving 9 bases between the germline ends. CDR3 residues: CASRRDGNTEAFF. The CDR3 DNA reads TGTGCCAGCAGACGGGACGGGAACACTGAAGCTTTCTTT.

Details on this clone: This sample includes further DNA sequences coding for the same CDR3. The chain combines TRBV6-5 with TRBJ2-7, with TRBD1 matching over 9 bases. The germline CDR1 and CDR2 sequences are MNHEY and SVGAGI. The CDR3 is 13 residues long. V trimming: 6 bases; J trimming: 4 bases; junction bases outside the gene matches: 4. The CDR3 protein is CASRTGQGYEQYF. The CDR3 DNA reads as TGTGCCAGCAGGACGGGACAGGGTTACGAGCAGTACTTC.

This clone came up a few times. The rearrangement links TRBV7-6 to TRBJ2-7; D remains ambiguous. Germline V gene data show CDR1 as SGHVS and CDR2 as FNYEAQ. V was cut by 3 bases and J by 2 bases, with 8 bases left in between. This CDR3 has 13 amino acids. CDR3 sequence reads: CASSFGGTYEQYF. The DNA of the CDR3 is TGTGCCAGCAGCTTTGGCGGAACCTACGAGCAGTACTTC.

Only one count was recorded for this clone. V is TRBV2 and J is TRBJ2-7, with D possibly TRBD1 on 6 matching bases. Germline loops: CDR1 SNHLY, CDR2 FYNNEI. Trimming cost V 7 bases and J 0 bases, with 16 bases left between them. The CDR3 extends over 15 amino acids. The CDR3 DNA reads TGTGCCAGCACCCCCTGGGGGCGAAACTCCTACGAGCAGTACTTC. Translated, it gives CASTPWGRNSYEQYF.

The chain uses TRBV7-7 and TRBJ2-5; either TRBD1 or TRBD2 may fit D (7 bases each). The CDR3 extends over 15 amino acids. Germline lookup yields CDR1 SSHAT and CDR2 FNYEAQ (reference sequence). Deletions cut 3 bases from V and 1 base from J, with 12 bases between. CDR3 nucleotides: TGTGCCAGCAGCTTGGGAGGGACAGCCCAAGAGACCCAGTACTTC. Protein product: CASSLGGTAQETQYF.

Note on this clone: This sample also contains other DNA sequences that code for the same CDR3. The CDR3 is CASGLGSSTDTQYF. As DNA, the CDR3 is TGTGCTAGTGGTTTGGGATCGAGCACAGATACGCAGTATTTT. The chain recombines TRBV12-5 with TRBJ2-3; D gene ambiguous. From germline, CDR1 is LGHNT and CDR2 FRNRAP. Trimming removed 1 base from V and 0 bases from J, with 5 bases in between. This CDR3 spans 14 amino acids.

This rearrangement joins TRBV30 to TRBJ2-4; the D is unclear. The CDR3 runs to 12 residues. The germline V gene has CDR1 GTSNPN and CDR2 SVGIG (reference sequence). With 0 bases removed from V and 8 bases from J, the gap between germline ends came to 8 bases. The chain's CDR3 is CAWSVGRDIQYF. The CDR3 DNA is TGTGCCTGGAGTGTGGGCCGGGACATTCAGTACTTC.

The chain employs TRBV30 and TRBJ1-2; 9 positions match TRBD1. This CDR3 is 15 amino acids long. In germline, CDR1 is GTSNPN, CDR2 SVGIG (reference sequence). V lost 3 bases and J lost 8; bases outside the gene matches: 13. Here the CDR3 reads CAWSMDRGRLIGYTF. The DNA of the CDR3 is TGTGCCTGGAGCATGGACAGGGGACGTTTAATCGGCTACACCTTC.

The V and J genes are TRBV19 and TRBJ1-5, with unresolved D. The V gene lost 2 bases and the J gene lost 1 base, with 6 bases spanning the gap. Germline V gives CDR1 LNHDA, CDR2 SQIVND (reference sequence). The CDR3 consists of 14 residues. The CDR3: CASSILGSNQPQHF. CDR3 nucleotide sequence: TGTGCCAGTAGTATACTGGGGAGCAATCAGCCCCAGCATTTT.

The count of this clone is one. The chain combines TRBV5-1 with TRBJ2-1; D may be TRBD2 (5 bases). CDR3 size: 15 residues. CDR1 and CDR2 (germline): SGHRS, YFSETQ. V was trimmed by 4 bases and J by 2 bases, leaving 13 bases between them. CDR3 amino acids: CASSPDEGAYNEQFF. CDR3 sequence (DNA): TGCGCCAGCAGCCCGGACGAGGGAGCCTACAATGAGCAGTTCTTC.

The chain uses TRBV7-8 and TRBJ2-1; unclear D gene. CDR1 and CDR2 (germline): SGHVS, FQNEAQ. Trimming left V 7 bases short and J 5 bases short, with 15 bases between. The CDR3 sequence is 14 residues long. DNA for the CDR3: TGTGCCAGCACCCCGGTGAGGACCGACAATGAGCAGTTCTTC. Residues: CASTPVRTDNEQFF.

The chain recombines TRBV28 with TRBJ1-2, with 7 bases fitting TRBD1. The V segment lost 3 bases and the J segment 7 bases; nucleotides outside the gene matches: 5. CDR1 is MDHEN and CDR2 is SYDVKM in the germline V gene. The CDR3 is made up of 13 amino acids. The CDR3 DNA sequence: TGTGCCAGCAGTTTGGGGGACAGAGGTGGCTACACCTTC. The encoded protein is CASSLGDRGGYTF.

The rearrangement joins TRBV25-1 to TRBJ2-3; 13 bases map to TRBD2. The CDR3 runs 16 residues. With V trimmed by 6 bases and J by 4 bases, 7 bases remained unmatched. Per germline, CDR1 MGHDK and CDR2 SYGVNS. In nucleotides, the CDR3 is TGTGCCAGCAGCCCGACTAGCGGGAGGATAGCAGATACGCAGTATTTT. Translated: CASSPTSGRIADTQYF.

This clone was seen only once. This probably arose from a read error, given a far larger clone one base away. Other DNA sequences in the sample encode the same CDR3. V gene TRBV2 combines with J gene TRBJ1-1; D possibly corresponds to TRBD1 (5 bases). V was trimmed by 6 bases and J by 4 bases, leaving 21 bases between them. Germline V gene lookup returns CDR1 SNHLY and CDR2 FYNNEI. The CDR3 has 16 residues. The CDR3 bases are TGTGCCAGCAGCGAGGGGCGGGGCAGCCAGCCCACTGAAGCTTTCTTT. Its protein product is CASSEGRGSQPTEAFF.